This T cell receptor (beta chain) stems from a study of blood T cell repertoires in COVID-19. Study background: The United States, Italy and Spain supplied acute and convalescent COVID-19 samples. The analysed material was cDNA or gDNA that came from T cells, B-cell-depleted T cells, or PBMCs.

This clone was counted a few times. The CDR3 is 15 amino acids. V shed 4 bases, J shed 4 bases, and the junction held 4 bases outside the gene matches. CDR1 is MNHEY and CDR2 is SVGEGT in the germline V gene. Original handling: Cell counts per sample came from amplifying reference gene primers. The data were produced by immunoSEQ multiplex PCR, yet TCRdb's version contains in-frame clones alone and is incomplete. V, J and clone size were drawn from that table, and D and trimming were deduced from the DNA. Of a few hundred thousand clones detected, less than 85% appear once; the ten largest clones hold roughly 3.1%.

The sequencing sample was made of peripheral blood. The V and J genes are TRBV6-2 or TRBV6-3 and TRBJ2-2; the match to TRBD1 covers 9 bases. The receptor comes from a woman aged 18-30 years with acute or convalescent COVID-19. The CDR3 DNA reads as TGTGCCAGCAGTTCCCGGGACAGGGCCACCGGGGAGCTGTTTTTT. Translated, it gives CASSSRDRATGELFF.